What follows are 11 T cell receptor beta chains derived from one specimen sequenced in a study of T cell responses to AZD1222 COVID-19 vaccine. The repertoire was sequenced with immunoSEQ multiplex PCR; TCRdb's copy has only in-frame clones and lacks some. This table has some 110,000 clones, roughly 93% appearing once. The material was peripheral blood, obtained on day 0 of AZD1222 vaccination. Receptor source: an adult in good health.

The gene calls are TRBV5-4 and TRBJ2-1, with 7 bases lining up with TRBD2. Germline trimming cut 4 bases from V and 10 bases from J; bases unmatched to any gene: 11. Germline assignment: CDR1 SGHNT and CDR2 YYREEE (reference sequence). The CDR3 totals 14 residues. CDR3 sequence (DNA): TGTGCCAGCAGCCCAACTAGCGCGACGGGGGAGCAGTTCTTC. Residues: CASSPTSATGEQFF. The full variable domain, in which reference TRBV5-4 and TRBJ2-1 provide the parts outside the CDR3, is ETGVTQSPTHLIKTRGQQVTLRCSSQSGHNTVSWYQQALGQGPQFIFQYYREEENGRGNFPPRFSGLQFPNYSSELNVNALELDDSALYLCASSPTSATGEQFFGPGTRLTVL.

The sample holds one count of this clone. The chain recombines TRBV3-1 (or the pseudogene TRBV3-2) with TRBJ2-3; the match to TRBD1 covers 8 bases. CDR3 length: 17 amino acids. CDR1 is LGHDT, CDR2 YNNKEL, per germline (reference sequence). V shed 4 bases and J 2 bases; nucleotides not matched to a gene: 11. CDR3 amino acids: CASSLSSLTGATDTQYF. CDR3 DNA sequence: TGTGCCAGCAGCCTCTCCTCCCTGACAGGGGCCACAGATACGCAGTATTTT.

The chain links TRBV6-1 to TRBJ1-1; D gene ambiguous. V shed 3 bases and J shed 6 bases, with 8 bases lying between them. Germline loops: CDR1 MNHNS, CDR2 SASEGT. The CDR3 sequence is 12 residues long. CDR3 loop: CASSDTYSEAFF. The CDR3 DNA reads as TGTGCCAGCAGTGATACCTACTCTGAAGCTTTCTTT.

The CDR3 DNA sequence: TGTGCCAGCAGGAGTGGCACAGGGAGTTTTCTTGGTTCACCCCTCCACTTT. Its protein is CASRSGTGSFLGSPLHF. The chain couples TRBV2 to TRBJ1-6; maybe TRBD1 (6 bases). CDR3 length equals 17 residues. Germline values: CDR1 SNHLY, CDR2 FYNNEI. Trimming took off 6 bases at V and 9 bases at J, with 24 bases between the two ends.

The gene calls are TRBV7-2 and TRBJ1-3, with D uncertain. Germline V CDR1 and CDR2: SGHTA, FQGNSA. This CDR3 region has 16 residues. Trimming stripped 0 bases from V and 0 bases from J, with 9 bases between. The CDR3 loop is CASSLAGYDSGNTIYF. DNA of the CDR3: TGTGCCAGCAGCTTAGCGGGCTATGACTCTGGAAACACCATATATTTT.

The chain recombines TRBV2 with TRBJ1-4; 9 bases are a match to TRBD1. The CDR3 has 15 residues. Germline V gene sequence: CDR1 SNHLY, CDR2 FYNNEI. The junction had 7 bases not matched to a gene; V was cut back by 4 bases and J by 7 bases. In DNA form, the CDR3 reads TGTGCCAGCAGTGCCCTCGGGACAGGGTCTGAAAAACTGTTTTTT. Amino acids: CASSALGTGSEKLFF.

The V and J genes are TRBV5-8 and TRBJ1-5, with unresolved D. Trimming left V 0 bases short and J 0 bases short, with 10 bases between. Germline V gene sequence: CDR1 SGHTS, CDR2 YDEGEE. The CDR3 totals 16 residues. The CDR3 loop reads CASSLGAADSNQPQHF. The CDR3 DNA reads as TGTGCCAGCAGCTTGGGGGCAGCCGATAGCAATCAGCCCCAGCATTTT.

This chain joins TRBV4-2 and TRBJ2-7, with 12 bases matching TRBD1. Germline V gives CDR1 LGHNA, CDR2 YNFKEQ. V was clipped by 1 base and J by 0 bases; unmatched bases: 1. CDR3 length: 16 residues. CDR3 amino acids: CASSQAGQGASYEQYF. Here the CDR3 DNA reads TGTGCCAGCAGCCAAGCGGGACAGGGGGCCTCCTACGAGCAGTACTTC.

The chain links TRBV7-6 to TRBJ2-7, with 9 bases matching TRBD1. Per germline, CDR1 SGHVS and CDR2 FNYEAQ. Germline trimming cut 1 base from V and 4 bases from J; bases unmatched to any gene: 2. CDR3 size: 14 residues. The CDR3 here is CASSLVQGAYEQYF. The CDR3 DNA sequence: TGTGCCAGCAGCTTAGTACAGGGGGCGTACGAGCAGTACTTC.

The chain has TRBV18 and TRBJ2-7; 7 positions agree with TRBD1. J lost 0 bases, V lost 6 bases, and 17 bases had no gene match. The CDR3 covers 18 residues. Per the germline V gene, CDR1 is KGHSH and CDR2 is LQKENI. CDR3 nucleotide sequence: TGTGCCAGCTCCCAAGGGACGTCGGGGACAGTACCCTCCTACGAGCAGTACTTC. This encodes CASSQGTSGTVPSYEQYF.

The chain recombines TRBV6-1 with TRBJ2-1, with D perhaps matching TRBD2 (5 bases). V lost 4 bases and J 3 bases, leaving 16 bases between the germline ends. Germline V gene lookup returns CDR1 MNHNS and CDR2 SASEGT. CDR3 length equals 16 residues. CDR3 nucleotide sequence: TGTGCCAGCAGTGTATCTCTAGCCCCCCTCTACAATGAGCAGTTCTTC. It specifies CASSVSLAPLYNEQFF.